These 3 T cell receptor beta chains originate from one sample sequenced in a study of shared clonotypes between healthy human individuals. The data were produced by immunoSEQ multiplex PCR, yet TCRdb's version contains in-frame clones alone and is incomplete. Of roughly 1 million clones listed, under 80% are singletons. Sequencing was done on a sample of memory CD4+ T cells sorted from blood. Sample subset: CD45RA-negative fraction. The receptors come from a man younger than 35 in good health.

The chain carries TRBV11-2 and TRBJ1-1; no clear D gene. CDR1 and CDR2 from the germline V gene are SGHAT and FQNNGV. V was clipped by 4 bases and J by 2 bases, with 11 bases between them. CDR3 length equals 14 residues. The CDR3 DNA is TGTGCCAGCAGCTCGGACTTTTTAAACACTGAAGCTTTCTTT. This encodes CASSSDFLNTEAFF.

This rearrangement joins TRBV9 to TRBJ1-6; 10 bases map to TRBD1. The CDR3 is 14 amino acids. V was pared by 3 bases and J by 9 bases, with 3 bases of the junction left unmatched. Germline CDR1 reads SGDLS; CDR2 reads YYNGEE. The CDR3 nucleotides read TGTGCCAGCAGCGGGACAGGGGGTATTTCACCCCTCCACTTT. This sequence encodes CASSGTGGISPLHF.

The chain joins TRBV28 to TRBJ1-5; 10 positions match TRBD1. This CDR3 contains 16 residues. The germline CDR1 and CDR2 sequences are MDHEN and SYDVKM. Trimming took 6 bases from V and 7 from J; bases not matched to a gene: 12. CDR3 loop: CASRPGQGGGWQPQHF. In DNA, the CDR3 is TGTGCCAGCAGACCCGGACAGGGGGGTGGATGGCAGCCCCAGCATTTT.